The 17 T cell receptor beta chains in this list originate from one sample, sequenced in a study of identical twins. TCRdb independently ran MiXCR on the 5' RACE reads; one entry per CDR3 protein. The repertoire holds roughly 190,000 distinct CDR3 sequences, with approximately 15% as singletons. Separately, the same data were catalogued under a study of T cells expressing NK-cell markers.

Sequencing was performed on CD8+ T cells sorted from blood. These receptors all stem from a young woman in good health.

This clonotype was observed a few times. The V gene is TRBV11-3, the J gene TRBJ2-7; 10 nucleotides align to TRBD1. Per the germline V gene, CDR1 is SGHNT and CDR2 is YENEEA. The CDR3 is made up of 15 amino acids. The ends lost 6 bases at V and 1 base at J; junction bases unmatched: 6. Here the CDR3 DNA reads TGTGCCAGCAGAAGCCGGGACAGGGGTTCCTACGAGCAGTACTTC. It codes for CASRSRDRGSYEQYF.

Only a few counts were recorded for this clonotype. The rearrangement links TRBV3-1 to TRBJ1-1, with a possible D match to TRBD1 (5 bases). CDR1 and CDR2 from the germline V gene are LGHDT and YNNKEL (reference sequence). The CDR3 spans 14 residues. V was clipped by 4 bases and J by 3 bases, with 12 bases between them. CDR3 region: CASSPKDTYTEAFF. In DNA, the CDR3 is TGTGCCAGCAGCCCAAAGGACACCTACACTGAAGCTTTCTTT.

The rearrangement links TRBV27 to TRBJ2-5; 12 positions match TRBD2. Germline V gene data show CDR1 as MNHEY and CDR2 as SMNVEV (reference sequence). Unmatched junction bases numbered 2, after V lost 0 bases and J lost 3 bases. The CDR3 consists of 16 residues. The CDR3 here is CASSLSLAGGKETQYF. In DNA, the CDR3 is TGTGCCAGCAGTTTATCGCTAGCGGGAGGGAAAGAGACCCAGTACTTC.

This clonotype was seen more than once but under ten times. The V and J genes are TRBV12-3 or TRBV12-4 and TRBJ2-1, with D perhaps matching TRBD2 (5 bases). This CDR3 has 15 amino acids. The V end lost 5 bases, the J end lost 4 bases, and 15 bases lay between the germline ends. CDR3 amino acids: CASSQLPGSYNEQFF. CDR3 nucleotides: TGTGCCAGCAGTCAGCTACCGGGATCTTACAATGAGCAGTTCTTC.

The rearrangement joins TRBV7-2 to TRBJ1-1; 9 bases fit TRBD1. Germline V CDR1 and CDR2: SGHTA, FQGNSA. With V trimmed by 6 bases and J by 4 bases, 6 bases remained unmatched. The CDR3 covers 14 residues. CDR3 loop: CASRPDRGGTEAFF. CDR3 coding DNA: TGTGCCAGCAGACCGGACAGGGGAGGCACTGAAGCTTTCTTT.

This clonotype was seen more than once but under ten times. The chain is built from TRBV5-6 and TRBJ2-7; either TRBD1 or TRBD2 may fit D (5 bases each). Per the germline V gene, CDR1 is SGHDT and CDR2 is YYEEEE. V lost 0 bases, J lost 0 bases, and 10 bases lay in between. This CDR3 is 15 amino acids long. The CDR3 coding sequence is TGTGCCAGCAGCTTGGGATTTGGGGGCTCCTACGAGCAGTACTTC. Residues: CASSLGFGGSYEQYF.

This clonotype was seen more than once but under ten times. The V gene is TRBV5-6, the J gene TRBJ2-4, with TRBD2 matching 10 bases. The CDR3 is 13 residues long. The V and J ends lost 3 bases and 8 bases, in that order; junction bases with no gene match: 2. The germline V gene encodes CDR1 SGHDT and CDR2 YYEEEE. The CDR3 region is CASSYGTSDIQYF. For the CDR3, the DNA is TGTGCCAGCAGCTACGGGACTAGCGACATTCAGTACTTC. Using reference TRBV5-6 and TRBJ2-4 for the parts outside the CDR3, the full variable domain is DAGVTQSPTHLIKTRGQQVTLRCSPKSGHDTVSWYQQALGQGPQFIFQYYEEEERQRGNFPDRFSGHQFPNYSSELNVNALLLGDSALYLCASSYGTSDIQYFGAGTRLSVL.

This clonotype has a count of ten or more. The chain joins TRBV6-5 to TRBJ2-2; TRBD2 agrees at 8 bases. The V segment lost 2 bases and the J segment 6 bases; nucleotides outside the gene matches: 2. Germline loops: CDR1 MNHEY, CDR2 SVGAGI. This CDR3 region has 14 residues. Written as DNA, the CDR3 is TGTGCCAGCAGTTACCCGGGGGGGCCCGGGGAGCTGTTTTTT. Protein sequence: CASSYPGGPGELFF.

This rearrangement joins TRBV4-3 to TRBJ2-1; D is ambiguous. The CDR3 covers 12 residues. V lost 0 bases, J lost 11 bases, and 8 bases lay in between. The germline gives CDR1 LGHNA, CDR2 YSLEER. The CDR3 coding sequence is TGCGCCAGCAGCCAAGATGGGATAAAGCAGTTCTTC. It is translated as CASSQDGIKQFF.

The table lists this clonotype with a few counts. The CDR3 region has the DNA TGTGCCACCCGAACCCAGGAGCAGTACTTC. Translated: CATRTQEQYF. The genes are TRBV24-1 and TRBJ2-7; D uncertain. Germline CDR1 is KGHDR and CDR2 is SFDVKD. CDR3 length: 10 residues. The ends were cut back, 9 bases at V and 7 bases at J, with 9 bases in the middle.

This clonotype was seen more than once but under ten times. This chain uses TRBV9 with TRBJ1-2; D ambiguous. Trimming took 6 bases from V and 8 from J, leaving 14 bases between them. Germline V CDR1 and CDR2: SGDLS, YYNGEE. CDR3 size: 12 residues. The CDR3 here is CASKSRLGGYTF. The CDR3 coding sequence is TGTGCCAGCAAATCTCGTCTGGGGGGCTACACCTTC.

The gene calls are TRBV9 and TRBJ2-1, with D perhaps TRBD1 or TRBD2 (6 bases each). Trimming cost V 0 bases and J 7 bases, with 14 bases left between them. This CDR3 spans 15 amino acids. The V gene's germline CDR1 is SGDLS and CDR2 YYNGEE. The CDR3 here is CASSVAEGDGNEQFF. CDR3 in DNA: TGTGCCAGCAGCGTAGCGGAGGGGGATGGAAATGAGCAGTTCTTC.

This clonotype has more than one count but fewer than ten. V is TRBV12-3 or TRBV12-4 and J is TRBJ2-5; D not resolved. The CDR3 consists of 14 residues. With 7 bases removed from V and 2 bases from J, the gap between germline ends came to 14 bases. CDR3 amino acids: CASNYGQIQETQYF. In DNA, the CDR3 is TGTGCCAGCAATTATGGGCAGATACAAGAGACCCAGTACTTC.

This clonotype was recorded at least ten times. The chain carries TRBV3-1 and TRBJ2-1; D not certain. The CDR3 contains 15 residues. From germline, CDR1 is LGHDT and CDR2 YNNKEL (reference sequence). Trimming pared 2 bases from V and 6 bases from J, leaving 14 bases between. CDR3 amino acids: CASSQTLVRVNEQFF. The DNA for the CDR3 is TGTGCCAGCAGCCAAACCCTCGTAAGGGTCAATGAGCAGTTCTTC.

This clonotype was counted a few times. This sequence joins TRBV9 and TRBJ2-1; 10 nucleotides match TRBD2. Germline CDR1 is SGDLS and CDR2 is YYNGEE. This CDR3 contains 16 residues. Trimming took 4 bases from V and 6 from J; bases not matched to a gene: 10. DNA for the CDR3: TGTGCCAGCAGCCTCACCTCTAGCGGGAGCTCCAATGAGCAGTTCTTC. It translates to CASSLTSSGSSNEQFF.

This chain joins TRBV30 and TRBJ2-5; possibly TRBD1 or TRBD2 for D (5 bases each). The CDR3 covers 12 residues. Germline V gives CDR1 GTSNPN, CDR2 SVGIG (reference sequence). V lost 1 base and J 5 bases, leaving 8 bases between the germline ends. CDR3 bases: TGTGCCTGGAGTGGGGACGGGGAGACCCAGTACTTC. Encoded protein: CAWSGDGETQYF.

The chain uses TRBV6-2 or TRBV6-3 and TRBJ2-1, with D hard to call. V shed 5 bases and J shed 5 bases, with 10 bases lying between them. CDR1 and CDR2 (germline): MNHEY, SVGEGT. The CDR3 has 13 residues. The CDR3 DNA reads TGTGCCAGCAGTCCCCGACCGAACAATGAGCAGTTCTTC. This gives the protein CASSPRPNNEQFF.